The next 13 T cell receptor beta chains were all read from a single sample in a study of response to subunit inactivated influenza vaccine. Each CDR3 protein gets one entry after TCRdb re-called the RT-PCR reads with MiXCR. This table holds about 190,000 distinct CDR3 sequences, roughly an eighth found once. This specimen consisted of CD8+ T cells sorted from PBMCs, obtained around 5 days after vaccination. The receptors stem from a middle-aged man who received an inactivated influenza vaccine.

This clonotype has just a few counts. This chain joins TRBV7-6 and TRBJ2-1; 7 positions match TRBD2. CDR1 and CDR2 (germline): SGHVS, FNYEAQ. Germline trimming cut 2 bases from V and 0 bases from J; bases unmatched to any gene: 10. There are 18 residues in the CDR3. CDR3 sequence reads: CASSLYNIGGSSYNEQFF. CDR3 sequence (DNA): TGTGCCAGCAGCTTATATAATATCGGCGGGAGCTCCTACAATGAGCAGTTCTTC.

J is TRBJ2-1 and V is TRBV20-1; 7 nucleotides align to TRBD2. The CDR3 covers 14 residues. Trimming removed 3 bases from V and 3 bases from J; junction bases left unmatched: 5. Per germline, CDR1 DFQATT and CDR2 SNEGSKA (reference sequence). CDR3 sequence reads: CSARHLADYNEQFF. The CDR3 nucleotides read TGCAGTGCTAGGCATCTAGCGGACTACAATGAGCAGTTCTTC.

The V gene is TRBV9, the J gene TRBJ2-1; TRBD2 matches at 8 bases. CDR1 is SGDLS and CDR2 is YYNGEE in the germline V gene. The CDR3 has 15 residues. Trimming took 4 bases from V and 0 from J; bases not matched to a gene: 3. CDR3 sequence (DNA): TGTGCCAGCAGCACCGGACTAGCCTCCTACAATGAGCAGTTCTTC. It encodes CASSTGLASYNEQFF. Based on the CDR3 plus reference TRBV9 and TRBJ2-1, the full variable domain is DSGVTQTPKHLITATGQRVTLRCSPRSGDLSVYWYQQSLDQGLQFLIQYYNGEERAKGNILERFSAQQFPDLHSELNLSSLELGDSALYFCASSTGLASYNEQFFGPGTRLTVL.

The chain uses TRBV7-2 and TRBJ2-7, with D maybe TRBD2 (6 bases). CDR1 and CDR2 from the germline V gene are SGHTA and FQGNSA. The V gene lost 2 bases and the J gene lost 6 bases, with 26 bases spanning the gap. The CDR3 sequence is 18 residues long. In nucleotides, the CDR3 is TGTGCCAGCAGCTTATCCCTAGCTTTAGCGGCGGAGATGGTCGAGCAGTACTTC. Translating gives CASSLSLALAAEMVEQYF.

The table lists this clonotype with a few counts. The CDR3 region is CASTTTGLNYGYTF. In DNA, the CDR3 is TGTGCCAGCACCACGACAGGACTTAACTATGGCTACACCTTC. The V and J genes are TRBV12-3 or TRBV12-4 and TRBJ1-2; weak D call: TRBD1 (6 bases). V gave up 7 bases and J gave up 1 base, with 13 bases separating them. This CDR3 contains 14 residues.

This clonotype showed up just a few times. V usage is TRBV2 and J usage is TRBJ2-5; D is perhaps TRBD2 (6 bases). With 9 bases removed from V and 5 bases from J, the gap between germline ends came to 25 bases. CDR3 size: 16 residues. The V gene's germline CDR1 is SNHLY and CDR2 FYNNEI. CDR3 sequence (DNA): TGTGCCAGTAGGGGCCATGGTGCGGGAAGGTCGGAGACCCAGTACTTC. Translated: CASRGHGAGRSETQYF.

The rearrangement links TRBV6-5 to TRBJ2-3; 9 bases line up with TRBD2. The CDR3 has 15 residues. The junction had 6 bases not matched to a gene; V was cut back by 3 bases and J by 5 bases. From germline, CDR1 is MNHEY and CDR2 SVGAGI. CDR3 residues: CASSYLREGRDTQYF. The DNA of the CDR3 is TGTGCCAGCAGTTATCTGCGGGAGGGCCGAGATACGCAGTATTTT.

This chain connects TRBV5-1 to TRBJ2-1; D is unresolved. This CDR3 contains 14 residues. V dropped 4 bases and J dropped 8 bases, with 16 bases sitting between them. The germline V gene has CDR1 SGHRS and CDR2 YFSETQ. DNA of the CDR3: TGCGCCAGCAGCCCCCGTTCCGGGCTCGATGAGCAGTTCTTC. As protein: CASSPRSGLDEQFF.

The chain is built from TRBV20-1 and TRBJ1-1; D unresolved. CDR3 length: 13 amino acids. CDR1 and CDR2 from the germline V gene are DFQATT and SNEGSKA (reference sequence). Trimming pared 8 bases from V and 1 base from J, leaving 14 bases between. CDR3 loop: CSPDYFRNTEAFF. CDR3 in DNA: TGCAGTCCTGATTATTTTAGGAACACTGAAGCTTTCTTT.

The CDR3 DNA reads as TGTGCCAGCAGCCAACCCGGGGCCAACGTCCTGACTTTC. Amino acid sequence: CASSQPGANVLTF. The chain combines TRBV3-1 with TRBJ2-6, with unresolved D. With 2 bases removed from V and 4 bases from J, the gap between germline ends came to 3 bases. Germline values: CDR1 LGHDT, CDR2 YNNKEL (reference sequence). The CDR3 sequence is 13 residues long.

The rearrangement uses TRBV7-6 and TRBJ2-2; TRBD2 is a possible D gene (5 bases). The CDR3 is 14 amino acids. Trimming pared 5 bases from V and 3 bases from J, leaving 10 bases between. Germline CDR1 SGHVS, CDR2 FNYEAQ. CDR3 bases: TGTGCCAGCAGCCCGCTGCGGGACACCGGGGAGCTGTTTTTT. This sequence encodes CASSPLRDTGELFF.

This clonotype came up many times. CDR3: CASSLWDSGNTIYF. The CDR3 nucleotides read TGTGCCAGCAGCTTATGGGATTCTGGAAACACCATATATTTT. V and J are TRBV7-2 and TRBJ1-3; D is undetermined. This CDR3 has 14 residues. Germline values: CDR1 SGHTA, CDR2 FQGNSA. V lost 2 bases, J lost 1 base, and 6 bases lay in between.

This clonotype was observed a few times. V gene TRBV14 combines with J gene TRBJ2-7; 7 bases match TRBD1. CDR3 length: 14 residues. The V and J ends lost 3 bases and 2 bases, in that order; junction bases with no gene match: 4. Germline CDR1 reads SGHDN; CDR2 reads FVKESK. CDR3 bases: TGTGCCAGCAGCCACCCGGGACAGACCTACGAGCAGTACTTC. Translation: CASSHPGQTYEQYF.